A single sample is the source of the 5 T cell receptor beta chains below, sequenced in a study of T cell responses to AZD1222 COVID-19 vaccine. Data came from immunoSEQ multiplex PCR; TCRdb stores just in-frame clones and leaves some out. The repertoire consists of around 150,000 clones, with roughly nine tenths occurring once and the leading ten covering 4.4%. This specimen consisted of peripheral blood, obtained on day 0 of MenACWY control vaccination. Source of these receptors: an adult in good health.

The rearrangement links TRBV25-1 to TRBJ2-7; D unclear. Germline assignment: CDR1 MGHDK and CDR2 SYGVNS. This CDR3 comprises 14 residues. Trimming pared 3 bases from V and 2 bases from J, leaving 11 bases between. The CDR3 region has the DNA TGTGCCAGCAGTGAGGGTGTCCCTGCCTACGAGCAGTACTTC. It translates to CASSEGVPAYEQYF.

The rearrangement uses TRBV2 and TRBJ1-4; a possible D gene is TRBD1 (5 bases). This CDR3 is 12 amino acids long. Germline V gives CDR1 SNHLY, CDR2 FYNNEI. V lost 2 bases, J lost 8 bases, and 6 bases lay in between. The CDR3 bases are TGTGCCAGCAGTGAATGGGGCGAAAAACTGTTTTTT. Its protein product is CASSEWGEKLFF. The complete variable domain, with remaining parts taken from reference TRBV2 and TRBJ1-4, reads EPEVTQTPSHQVTQMGQEVILRCVPISNHLYFYWYRQILGQKVEFLVSFYNNEISEKSEIFDDQFSVERPDGSNFTLKIRSTKLEDSAMYFCASSEWGEKLFFGSGTQLSVL.

This clone occurred a few times. CDR3 bases: TGTGCCAGCAGCGTAGTAAAGGAGGAGGGTAAGGACTATGGCTACACCTTC. This gives the protein CASSVVKEEGKDYGYTF. The chain carries TRBV9 and TRBJ1-2; D not resolved. From germline, CDR1 is SGDLS and CDR2 YYNGEE. This CDR3 comprises 17 residues. V was shortened by 0 bases and J by 3 bases, with 18 bases between the two germline ends.

J is TRBJ2-1 and V is TRBV5-1; the match to TRBD2 covers 8 bases. The germline gives CDR1 SGHRS, CDR2 YFSETQ. The CDR3 is 16 residues long. Losses at the gene ends were 4 bases for V and 0 bases for J; bases not matched to a gene: 6. CDR3 in amino acids: CASSGEAGVSYNEQFF. Written as DNA, the CDR3 is TGCGCCAGCAGCGGGGAAGCGGGAGTCTCCTACAATGAGCAGTTCTTC.

The V and J genes are TRBV18 and TRBJ1-1; D remains ambiguous. Trimming removed 2 bases at V and 7 bases at J, with 8 bases between. Germline assignment: CDR1 KGHSH and CDR2 LQKENI. This CDR3 has 12 amino acids. CDR3 in DNA: TGTGCCAGCTCACCAATCGCCGGTGAAGCTTTCTTT. It codes for CASSPIAGEAFF.